The entry below gives a single TCR beta chain sequence along with its context. No antigen is known for it. Per-base quality was not reported, and no clone a single base away is much larger than it. TCRbeta CDR3 regions were amplified from genomic DNA by means of the immunoSEQ Assay, a bias-controlled multiplex PCR. Processing in the source paper ran as follows. Nucleated cell counts per sample were estimated from amplification of reference gene primers within the assay. To quantify the absolute abundance of each unique TCRbeta CDR3 rearrangement, sequence reads were collapsed and filtered. For each sample, productive Simpson clonality was calculated as the square root of Simpson's diversity index across productive rearrangements. TCRdb holds this immuneACCESS table with in-frame rearrangements only. Some clones are missing; in checked studies, unresolved V genes explain under half, and the rest has no known cause. V and J calls and clone size are as listed in that table; D and trimming were resolved from the DNA. Recorded for this sample are about 59,000 clones; about 90% of them occurred a single time. Together, the top ten hold approximately 5.1% of the sample.

The data derive from a study of blood T cell repertoires in COVID-19 (dated by TCRdb to 2020 to 2021). Background for the entire study: Samples from collaborators originated in the United States, Italy and Spain and spanned both the acute and convalescent phases of COVID-19. The prospective study material was composed of cDNA or gDNA derived from T cells, B-cell-depleted T cells, or PBMCs. Deeply sampled blood TCRbeta repertoires from subjects exposed to, actively infected with, or recovered from COVID-19 were included in the dataset. The repertoires were released in a freely available public database meant as a resource for research on the immune response to SARS-CoV-2. The samples were drawn from two sources: the first 160 participants of the ongoing ImmuneRACE study, and 1,000 to 1,500 subjects contributed by 6 global collaborators. The sample metadata nearly always contained a de-identified subject ID, COVID-19 status, age in years and sex. HLA class I and class II types, where available, came from metadata supplied by the sample provider rather than from assay-based typing. Paper-wide results and their limitations: The quantity of clinical and demographic metadata differed by source and by participant and was supplied without curation.

From a lookup of the germline V gene, CDR1 and CDR2 are SGHVS and FNYEAQ. V loses 4 bases of germline sequence and J loses 1 base, and the interval between the two ends is 10 bases. Inclusive of the bounding cysteine and phenylalanine, the CDR3 is 15 residues long. The CDR3 DNA has 45 bases and is translated from base 1. Whole blood was collected in K2EDTA tubes by collaborating institutions according to the institutions' own protocols. For TCRbeta analysis, collaborator samples were shipped as frozen whole blood, as isolated PBMCs, or as DNA extracted from either sample type. This clonotype originated in a man at least 80 years old in a cohort sampled during active COVID-19. The sequencing input was peripheral blood. The chain was built from TRBV7-6 and TRBJ2-2; TRBD1 is perhaps the D gene, given 6 matching bases. The CDR3 reads CASSSRTENTGELFF. The DNA sequence is given as TGTGCCAGCAGCTCGCGGACAGAGAACACCGGGGAGCTGTTTTTT. Outside the CDR3, residues come from the reference TRBV7-6 and TRBJ2-2 proteins, so the full variable domain is: GAGVSQSPRYKVTKRGQDVALRCDPISGHVSLYWYRQALGQGPEFLTYFNYEAQQDKSGLPNDRFSAERPEGSISTLTIQRTEQRDSAMYRCASSSRTENTGELFFGEGSRLTVL.